One and the same sample provided the 3 T cell receptor beta chains below, sequenced in a study of tumor-infiltrating lymphocytes in primary liver carcinoma. The authors took blood RNA from unsorted whole blood and also extracted germline DNA. Using a constant-region primer together with ProtoScript II reverse transcriptase, TCR beta cDNA was made from 500 to 650 ng of total RNA. Researchers made the TCR beta libraries by running three nested multiplex PCR rounds with slightly modified ARM-PCR. Amplification in the first two PCR rounds was performed using TRBV1-TRBV30 forward primers and a C-beta reverse primer for approximately 10 cycles each. Each CDR3 protein is one row after TCRdb ran MiXCR on the multiplex PCR reads. The repertoire holds approximately 300,000 distinct CDR3 sequences, with 50% to 70% as singletons. The sequenced material came from peripheral blood. Receptors originate from a middle-aged man with primary liver carcinoma and hepatitis B virus infection.

Worth noting for this clonotype: Given a much more abundant clone one base away, this may be a read error. The chain recombines TRBV6-1 with TRBJ2-1, with D possibly being TRBD1 (6 bases). This CDR3 is 16 amino acids long. Trimming removed 3 bases from V and 2 bases from J, with 14 bases in between. CDR1 and CDR2 from the germline V gene are MNHNS and SASEGT. The CDR3 coding sequence is TGTGCCAGCAGTGAGTTCGGTACAGGGACCTACAATGAGCAGTTCTTC. It specifies CASSEFGTGTYNEQFF.

Comment on this clonotype: At one end the junction does not follow the germline gene, possibly because of a read error. The chain recombines TRBV4-2 with TRBJ2-1; 9 nucleotides agree with TRBD2. CDR3 length: 16 residues. Germline CDR1 is LGHNA and CDR2 is YNFKEQ. The CDR3: CASSEETSGNYNEQFF. The CDR3 bases are TGTGCCAGCAGCGAAGAGACTAGCGGTAATTACAATGAGCAGTTCTTC.

This chain uses TRBV6-1 with TRBJ2-7; either TRBD1 or TRBD2 may supply D (5 bases each). This CDR3 contains 13 residues. Germline V gene data show CDR1 as MNHNS and CDR2 as SASEGT. V was trimmed by 3 bases and J by 9 bases, leaving 15 bases between them. CDR3: CASSDEGYSGQYF. The CDR3 region has the DNA TGTGCCAGCAGTGATGAGGGGTACTCCGGGCAGTACTTC.